This is a list of T cell receptor beta chains from one sample in a study of blood T cell repertoires in COVID-19. Here immunoSEQ multiplex PCR was the method, and the copy in TCRdb shows in-frame clones only, minus some. This sample has 200,000 or so clones, with approximately 80% found just once. The specimen sequenced was peripheral blood. Every receptor here comes from a man aged 40-49 years who had recovered from COVID-19. Each CDR3 is given with its conserved first and last residue. A D gene is named only where the DNA matches it firmly. Part of the rows lack a size; the others show once, few, many or a class for expanded clones.

TRBV10-1	NA	TRBJ2-3	NA	TGCGCCAGCAGTTCAGCCGTGAGAGGTAGCACAGATACGCAGTATTTT	CASSSAVRGSTDTQYF
TRBV9	NA	TRBJ1-1	NA	TGTGCCAGCAGCGTACGTGTGAACACTGAAGCTTTCTTT	CASSVRVNTEAFF
TRBV15	NA	TRBJ1-2	TRBD1	TGTGCCACCAGCAGAGACAGGGGGGCTAACTATGGCTACACCTTC	CATSRDRGANYGYTF
TRBV5-4	NA	TRBJ2-7	NA	TGTGCCAGCAGCACGGGGACTTCCAACGAGCAGTACTTC	CASSTGTSNEQYF
TRBV5-6	NA	TRBJ1-2	TRBD1	TGTGCCAGCAGACCTCAGGGGGCAGGAGACTATGGCTACACCTTC	CASRPQGAGDYGYTF
TRBV18	NA	TRBJ1-2	TRBD1	TGTGCCAGCTCACCCGGACAGGACAACTATGGCTACACCTTC	CASSPGQDNYGYTF
TRBV29-1	few	TRBJ2-7	NA	TGCAGCGTTCACGGGGCCTACGAGCAGTACTTC	CSVHGAYEQYF
TRBV30	once	TRBJ2-1	NA	TGTGCCTGGAGTCTGGACTTCCACCAGAATGAGCAGTTCTTC	CAWSLDFHQNEQFF
TRBV6-5	NA	TRBJ1-2	NA	TGTGCCAGCAGTTACTCACGGGGGACTGGCTATGGCTACACCTTC	CASSYSRGTGYGYTF
TRBV5-1	once	TRBJ1-1	TRBD1	TGCGCCAGCAGCATCTCCGGGACAGGGGGAACTGAAGCTTTCTTT	CASSISGTGGTEAFF
TRBV28	NA	TRBJ2-1	NA	TGTGCCAGCATCCGTCCGAGCTCCTACAATGAGCAGTTCTTC	CASIRPSSYNEQFF
TRBV23-1	NA	TRBJ1-2	NA	TGCGCCAGACCCCCCGCGGCGCCCTTCACTACCGGCTACACCTTC	CARPPAAPFTTGYTF
TRBV29-1	NA	TRBJ1-5	NA	TGCAGCGTTGAAGACCCCGGGCAGCCCCAGCATTTT	CSVEDPGQPQHF
TRBV19	NA	TRBJ1-2	NA	TGTGCCAGTAGTGTGTACGGGGTACGGGACTATGGCTACACCTTC	CASSVYGVRDYGYTF
TRBV30	NA	TRBJ1-4	NA	TGTGCCTGGAGTACCACAGGTGAAAAACTGTTTTTT	CAWSTTGEKLFF
TRBV7-2	NA	TRBJ2-3	NA	TGTGCCAGCAGCTTAGCTTACACAGATACGCAGTATTTT	CASSLAYTDTQYF
TRBV10-2	NA	TRBJ1-4	NA	TGCGCCACCGGGGACTCTAATGAAAAACTGTTTTTT	CATGDSNEKLFF
TRBV7-6	once	TRBJ1-6	NA	TGTGCCAGCAGCTCCTTGGGGGCCCAACCCTCTACACCCCTCCACTTT	CASSSLGAQPSTPLHF
TRBV6-5	NA	TRBJ1-2	TRBD1	TGTGCCAGCAGTTACTCGACAGGGGGCATATATGGCTACACCTTC	CASSYSTGGIYGYTF
TRBV12-3/TRBV12-4	few	TRBJ1-2	NA	TGTGCCAGCAGCCTACCACGACAGCAAGGCTACACCTTC	CASSLPRQQGYTF
TRBV2	NA	TRBJ1-2	TRBD1	TGTGCCAGCAGGTCGACAGGGGGCAATGGCTACACCTTC	CASRSTGGNGYTF
TRBV7-7	NA	TRBJ1-4	NA	TGTGCTAGCAGCCACGACGAAAGGTGGACACCTTCAACTAATGAAAAACTGTTTTTT	CASSHDERWTPSTNEKLFF